This is a list of T cell receptor beta chains from one sample in a study of blood T cell repertoires in COVID-19. Using immunoSEQ multiplex PCR, the repertoire was profiled, and TCRdb retains in-frame clones only, with some absent. Among fewer than 65,000 clones listed, 80% to 85% were seen once. Specimen: peripheral blood. These receptors all stem from a man aged 25-40 years with COVID-19, enrolled during active disease. Each CDR3 is given with its conserved first and last residue. Fields, in order: J gene, D gene, V gene, clone size, CDR3 DNA, CDR3 protein. D genes are given only for firm matches. Where a row states a size, it is once, few, many or the class of an expanded clone; other rows omit it.

>TRBJ1-1|NA|TRBV28|few
TGTGCCAGCAGTTTATCCTCGGACACTGAAGCTTTCTTT
CASSLSSDTEAFF
>TRBJ1-4|TRBD1|TRBV14|NA
TGTGCCAGCAGCCATCGACAGGGCTGGAATGAAAAACTGTTTTTT
CASSHRQGWNEKLFF
>TRBJ2-3|TRBD2|TRBV27|once
TGTGCCAGCAGTATTTTAGCGGGGTACACAGATACGCAGTATTTT
CASSILAGYTDTQYF
>TRBJ2-7|NA|TRBV27|few
TGTGCCAGCAGTTTTCGTGGCGGGGAGACCTACGAGCAGTACTTC
CASSFRGGETYEQYF
>TRBJ1-6|TRBD1|TRBV2|NA
TGTGCCACCCGACCACAGGGGAATTCACCCCTCCACTTT
CATRPQGNSPLHF
>TRBJ1-2|TRBD1|TRBV7-9|NA
TGTGCCAGCAGCTCCCGGGACAGCTCTTACGGCTACACCTTC
CASSSRDSSYGYTF
>TRBJ1-5|NA|TRBV19|NA
TGTGCCAGTAGTATCGGGGGGCTTCGGAGCAATCAGCCCCAGCATTTT
CASSIGGLRSNQPQHF
>TRBJ2-3|TRBD1|TRBV9|NA
TGTGCCAGCAGCGTAGGGGGACAGCGCACAGATACGCAGTATTTT
CASSVGGQRTDTQYF
>TRBJ1-5|NA|TRBV2|NA
TGTGCCAGCAGTCGGACGGGGTCCATTCAGCCCCAGCATTTT
CASSRTGSIQPQHF
>TRBJ1-6|NA|TRBV11-2|NA
TGTGCCAGCAGCCCCAATACAGGGCCCGTCGGTGGCACCCTCCACTTT
CASSPNTGPVGGTLHF
>TRBJ1-5|NA|TRBV5-5|NA
TGTGCCAGCAGCATCGAAGGAGGTCAGCCCCAGCATTTT
CASSIEGGQPQHF
>TRBJ2-3|TRBD2|TRBV9|NA
TGTGCCAGCAGCGTAGCGGGAGCGGGAGGGGGTACGCAGTATTTT
CASSVAGAGGGTQYF
>TRBJ2-3|NA|TRBV19|NA
TGTGCCAGTAGTACAGGGATTAGCCACACAGATACGCAGTATTTT
CASSTGISHTDTQYF
>TRBJ1-1|NA|TRBV24-1|NA
TGTGCCACCAGTGATTATCGGGGTGAAGCTTTCTTT
CATSDYRGEAFF
>TRBJ1-1|NA|TRBV6-5|once
TGTGCCAGCCGAACAGGGCCCCAGGACACTGAAGCTTTCTTT
CASRTGPQDTEAFF
>TRBJ2-7|NA|TRBV27|NA
TGTGCCAGCAGTCCTAGACGGGGGTTCTCCTACGAGCAGTACTTC
CASSPRRGFSYEQYF
>TRBJ2-7|TRBD2|TRBV6-6|few
TGTGCCAGCACCCCCAGCGGGACCACCGAGCAGTACTTC
CASTPSGTTEQYF
>TRBJ2-1|NA|TRBV7-2|NA
TGTGCCAGCAGCACCCGACTAGACCCAACTCAGTTCTTC
CASSTRLDPTQFF
>TRBJ2-7|TRBD1|TRBV29-1|NA
TGCAGCGTGGAATCACGACAGGGCCTCGAGCAGTACTTC
CSVESRQGLEQYF
>TRBJ2-7|NA|TRBV4-1|NA
TGCGCCAGCAGCCAAGTCGGCGGGTCCTACGAGCAGTACTTC
CASSQVGGSYEQYF
>TRBJ2-7|NA|TRBV19|NA
TGTGCCAGTAGTATAGATGGGCAGGGTTTCTACGAGCAGTACTTC
CASSIDGQGFYEQYF
>TRBJ2-1|NA|TRBV7-2|once
TGTGCCAGCAGCTTGCTGGGGGAGGCCTACAATGAGCAGTTCTTC
CASSLLGEAYNEQFF
>TRBJ1-1|NA|TRBV6-4|NA
TGTGCCAGCAGTGCCAGGATGAACACTGAAGCTTTCTTT
CASSARMNTEAFF
>TRBJ2-7|NA|TRBV5-4|NA
TGTGCCAGCAGCTTGGAAGCGGCCCTCAGGGGGGCCGAGCAGTACTTC
CASSLEAALRGAEQYF
>TRBJ2-5|NA|TRBV7-2|NA
TGTGCCAGCAGCCCGAACAGGGAGGAGACCCAGTACTTC
CASSPNREETQYF
>TRBJ1-3|TRBD1|TRBV19|NA
TGTGCCAGTAGTTGGGACAGCAACGTCTCTGGAAACACCATATATTTT
CASSWDSNVSGNTIYF
>TRBJ2-1|NA|TRBV19|NA
TGTGCCAGTACCCCCCAACCAACGGGCTCCTACAATGAGCAGTTCTTC
CASTPQPTGSYNEQFF
>TRBJ2-3|TRBD2|TRBV4-2|NA
TGTGCCAGCTGTTCGACCGGGACTAGCGGGAGCACAGATACGCAGTATTTT
CASCSTGTSGSTDTQYF
>TRBJ2-3|TRBD2|TRBV24-1|NA
TGTGCCACCAGTGAAGCCCCAGCGGGAGGTGAAGATACGCAGTATTTT
CATSEAPAGGEDTQYF
>TRBJ2-3|NA|TRBV28|NA
TGTGCCAGCAGTTTACGCAAGGGGGACGGCACAGATACGCAGTATTTT
CASSLRKGDGTDTQYF
>TRBJ2-1|TRBD2|TRBV5-1|NA
TGCGCCAGCAGCTTATACCCGGGACTAGCGGGACCCAATGAGCAGTTCTTC
CASSLYPGLAGPNEQFF
>TRBJ1-2|TRBD1|TRBV28|NA
TGTGCCACCGACACAGGGGGGATGGATGGCTACACCTTC
CATDTGGMDGYTF
>TRBJ2-3|NA|TRBV12-2|NA
TGTGCAAGTCGCTTGACAACACAAACAGATACGCAGTATTTT
CASRLTTQTDTQYF
>TRBJ1-2|NA|TRBV9|NA
TGTGCCAGCAGCGTGGCAGGCTATGGCTACACCTTC
CASSVAGYGYTF
>TRBJ2-1|NA|TRBV20-1|NA
TGCAGTGCTAGGGAGAATGAGCAGTTCTTC
CSARENEQFF
>TRBJ1-1|NA|TRBV28|NA
TGTGCCAGCAGTTCTCCGGGACAAACCACTGAAGCTTTCTTT
CASSSPGQTTEAFF
>TRBJ2-3|TRBD2|TRBV4-2|NA
TGTGCCAGCAGCCAAGTATCCCGGGCTAGCGGGAATACAGATACGCAGTATTTT
CASSQVSRASGNTDTQYF
>TRBJ1-1|NA|TRBV5-1|NA
TGCGCCAGCAGCTCCTTTTTACGACGGGGGAACACTGAAGCTTTCTTT
CASSSFLRRGNTEAFF
>TRBJ1-6|NA|TRBV3-1/TRBV3-2|NA
TGTGCCAGCAGCCAAGATGCGGCGGAACTTTCACCCCTCCACTTT
CASSQDAAELSPLHF
>TRBJ2-7|NA|TRBV19|NA
TGTGCCAGTAGTCCGAGGAAAGCGGTAGCCTACGAGCAGTACTTC
CASSPRKAVAYEQYF